The 24 T cell receptor beta chains below all came from one sample that was sequenced in a study of metastatic and nonmetastatic thyroid tumors. Using MiXCR, TCRdb reanalyzed the PCR reads. The sample lists some 64,000 clones; more than 3.5% were seen once. All patients were untreated before thyroid surgery. The material sequenced was blood. The receptors were sampled from a female donor with papillary thyroid cancer or a benign thyroid nodule (not recorded which). Some clones in this sample may be carry-over from other donors' samples.

This clone has a count of ten or more. This sequence joins TRBV30 and TRBJ2-7; tentative D call: TRBD1 (6 bases). The V end was cut by 5 bases, the J end by 7 bases, with 18 bases between. CDR1 is GTSNPN and CDR2 is SVGIG in the germline V gene (reference sequence). This CDR3 comprises 13 residues. The CDR3: CAWSRGTLGEQYF. CDR3 bases: TGTGCCTGGTCCAGGGGCACCTTGGGGGAGCAGTACTTC. The entire variable domain, with the rest obtained from reference TRBV30 and TRBJ2-7, is as follows: SQTIHQWPATLVQPVGSPLSLECTVEGTSNPNLYWYRQAAGRGLQLLFYSVGIGQISSEVPQNLSASRPQDRQFILSSKKLLLSDSGFYLCAWSRGTLGEQYFGPGTRLTVT.

This clone was counted a few times. The chain links TRBV20-1 to TRBJ2-1; 14 nucleotides align to TRBD2. Germline CDR1 and CDR2: DFQATT and SNEGSKA (reference sequence). The CDR3 covers 15 residues. V lost 5 bases to trimming and J lost 10 bases; unmatched junction nucleotides: 10. CDR3 residues: CSASTTSGRVGEQFF. In DNA form, the CDR3 reads TGCAGTGCTTCAACGACTAGCGGGAGGGTGGGGGAGCAGTTCTTC.

This sequence joins TRBV24-1 and TRBJ1-2; no reliable D call. Trimming shortened V by 3 bases and J by 0 bases, and 10 bases separated the two germline ends. Germline V CDR1 and CDR2: KGHDR, SFDVKD. CDR3 size: 15 residues. CDR3 DNA sequence: TGTGCCACCAGTGATGGTAAAAGAACTAACTATGGCTACACCTTC. Amino acids: CATSDGKRTNYGYTF.

This clone was observed at least ten times. CDR3 bases: TGTGCCAGCAGTAGGACTAGCGGGGTGCCAGATACGCAGTATTTT. Translating it yields CASSRTSGVPDTQYF. The rearrangement uses TRBV6-1 and TRBJ2-3, with 12 bases fitting TRBD2. The ends lost 5 bases at V and 4 bases at J; junction bases unmatched: 4. The germline gives CDR1 MNHNS, CDR2 SASEGT. The CDR3 spans 15 residues.

At least ten counts were recorded for this clone. V is TRBV29-1 and J is TRBJ1-1; D might be TRBD1 (5 bases). V was pared by 6 bases and J by 4 bases, with 18 bases between. The CDR3 contains 14 residues. CDR1 SQVTM and CDR2 ANQGSEA come from the germline V gene. The CDR3 is CSVSDGGSATEAFF. DNA for the CDR3: TGCAGCGTGTCAGACGGGGGTTCGGCCACTGAAGCTTTCTTT.

This clone was seen ten or more times. The V gene is TRBV5-1, the J gene TRBJ2-1; 11 bases are shared with TRBD2. J lost 7 bases, V lost 2 bases, and 8 bases had no gene match. This CDR3 region has 16 residues. CDR1 SGHRS and CDR2 YFSETQ come from the germline V gene. In DNA, the CDR3 is TGCGCCAGCAGCTTTACTAGCGGGAGCAGGAAGAATGAGCAGTTCTTC. Protein sequence: CASSFTSGSRKNEQFF.

As to this clone: At one end, the junction sequence differs from germline, possibly due to a read error. The gene calls are TRBV2 and TRBJ2-3, with 13 nucleotides matching TRBD2. CDR3 size: 16 residues. The germline gives CDR1 SNHLY, CDR2 FYNNEI. This CDR3 is CASRDGTSGTTYTQCF. The CDR3 DNA is TGTGCCAGCAGAGATGGGACTAGCGGGACGACATATACGCAGTGTTTT.

This clone was seen at least ten times. The chain links TRBV4-1 to TRBJ2-1, with D maybe TRBD2 (6 bases). V was trimmed by 1 base and J by 9 bases, leaving 16 bases between them. Germline V gene lookup returns CDR1 MGHRA and CDR2 YSYEKL. This CDR3 has 15 residues. The DNA for the CDR3 is TGCGCCAGCAGCCAAGCGGGAGACGGTTGGGGTGAGCAGTTCTTC. It specifies CASSQAGDGWGEQFF.

This chain uses TRBV6-1 with TRBJ1-1; possibly TRBD1 for D (5 bases). The CDR3 loop spans 16 amino acids. The V and J ends lost 2 bases and 0 bases respectively, with 13 bases between them. Germline values: CDR1 MNHNS, CDR2 SASEGT. The CDR3 bases are TGTGCCAGCAGTGAACAAGGAGGAGGGGTGAACACTGAAGCTTTCTTT. Protein: CASSEQGGGVNTEAFF.

A few counts support this clone. One end of the junction fails to match germline, which may point to a read error. Other DNA sequences in this specimen translate into the identical CDR3. The chain is built from TRBV19 and TRBJ1-5, with TRBD1 identical over 9 bases. Germline V gene lookup returns CDR1 LNHDA and CDR2 SQIVND (reference sequence). This CDR3 comprises 16 residues. The CDR3 loop is CASSGQGPPGNQPQHF. CDR3 nucleotide sequence: TGTGCCAGTTCGGGACAGGGTCCACCGGGCAACCAGCCCCAGCATTTT.

This clone was counted many times. A single base separates this from a much larger clone, so it may be a read error. The rearrangement joins TRBV24-1 to TRBJ2-1, with 11 nucleotides matching TRBD1. V lost 4 bases and J lost 4; bases outside the gene matches: 8. Germline V gives CDR1 KGHDR, CDR2 SFDVKD. This CDR3 has 17 amino acids. In nucleotides, the CDR3 is TGTGCCACCAGTGAAGCCGGGACAGGGGGTGGGTACAATGAGCAGTTCTTC. Residues: CATSEAGTGGGYNEQFF.

V usage is TRBV12-3 or TRBV12-4 and J usage is TRBJ2-1, with 13 nucleotides matching TRBD2. The V and J ends lost 3 bases and 9 bases, in that order; junction bases with no gene match: 5. This CDR3 is 15 amino acids long. CDR3 bases: TGTGCCAGCAGTTTCGTGGGACTAGCGGGACGTGAGCAGTTCTTC. Its translation is CASSFVGLAGREQFF.

Many counts were recorded for this clone. A much more abundant neighbour one base away suggests this may be a read error. V is TRBV27 and J is TRBJ1-5, with D possibly being TRBD1 (5 bases). The CDR3 contains 15 residues. Germline V gene data show CDR1 as MNHEY and CDR2 as SMNVEV (reference sequence). CDR3 sequence reads: CAGRARPGSNQPQHF. CDR3 coding DNA: TGTGCCGGCAGGGCCCGTCCGGGTAGCAATCAGCCCCAGCATTTT.

In this sample, this clone turned up a few times. At one end, the junction sequence differs from germline, possibly due to a read error. The chain employs TRBV10-3 and TRBJ1-1, with a weak D call TRBD1 (6 bases). Germline V lookup: CDR1 ENHRY, CDR2 SYGVKD. The CDR3 has 13 amino acids. The CDR3 nucleotides are TGTGCCATCACCAGGACAGAGAACACTGAAGCTCTCTTT. It encodes CAITRTENTEALF.

This clone came up a few times. Likely a read error: the CDR3 ends without its conserved phenylalanine or tryptophan. V gene TRBV11-2 combines with J gene TRBJ2-7; D is undetermined. The germline V gene has CDR1 SGHAT and CDR2 FQNNGV. With 5 bases removed from V and 3 bases from J, the gap between germline ends came to 11 bases. The CDR3 runs 13 residues. In DNA form, the CDR3 reads TGTGCCAGCAGCGCCTCTAGATTCTACGAGCAGTACCTC. Protein: CASSASRFYEQYL.

This clone was counted many times. This chain links TRBV19 with TRBJ2-3, with TRBD2 matching over 7 bases. Germline V CDR1 and CDR2: LNHDA, SQIVND (reference sequence). V was clipped by 9 bases and J by 0 bases; unmatched bases: 12. This CDR3 has 16 residues. DNA of the CDR3: TGTGCCAGCCAAGAGATAGCGGGTTTCAGCACAGATACGCAGTATTTT. It translates to CASQEIAGFSTDTQYF.

This clone was counted at least ten times. At the DNA level, this CDR3 is encoded by other sequences in the same sample as well. The CDR3 DNA is TGTGCCAGCAGTCTACAGGGGGCGAACACCGGGGAGCTGTTTTTT. Translation gives CASSLQGANTGELFF. The chain employs TRBV6-1 and TRBJ2-2; TRBD1 aligns across 8 bases. Unmatched junction bases numbered 2, after V lost 5 bases and J lost 0 bases. Germline CDR1 MNHNS, CDR2 SASEGT. This CDR3 has 15 amino acids.

This clone was observed many times. The CDR3 sequence is CASSSRQGTANQPQHF. The DNA of the CDR3 is TGTGCCAGCAGCTCCCGGCAGGGGACGGCTAATCAGCCCCAGCATTTT. V is TRBV5-6 and J is TRBJ1-5; tentatively, D is TRBD1 (6 bases). The CDR3 runs 16 residues. Trimming stripped 3 bases from V and 4 bases from J, with 17 bases between. Germline V CDR1 and CDR2: SGHDT, YYEEEE.

This clone was picked up a small number of times. This sequence may be a read error, since a much larger clone differs from it by one base. Other DNA sequences within the sample encode an identical CDR3. The genes are TRBV12-3 or TRBV12-4 and TRBJ2-6; a possible D gene is TRBD1 (6 bases). The CDR3 is 18 amino acids. Here the CDR3 reads CASTWGQVHLSGANVLTF. In DNA form, the CDR3 reads TGCGCCAGCACCTGGGGGCAGGTTCACCTATCTGGGGCCAACGTCCTGACTTTC.

Details on this clone: Other DNA sequences of this sample code for an identical CDR3. This rearrangement joins TRBV29-1 to TRBJ1-2, with 10 nucleotides matching TRBD1. With 4 bases clipped from V and 6 bases from J, the junction kept 11 bases outside the gene matches. The CDR3 is 15 residues long. Germline loops: CDR1 SQVTM, CDR2 ANQGSEA. Written as DNA, the CDR3 is TGCAGCGTTGGATCCCCCGGGGACAGGGGAGATGGCTACACCTTC. Translation: CSVGSPGDRGDGYTF.

Concerning this clone itself: A much larger clone differs from this one at a single base, so this may be a read error. Other DNA sequences in this specimen translate into the identical CDR3. The rearrangement links TRBV7-9 to TRBJ2-2; D remains ambiguous. Germline lookup yields CDR1 SEHNR and CDR2 FQNEAQ (reference sequence). Trimming shortened V by 0 bases and J by 3 bases, and 8 bases separated the two germline ends. The CDR3 is 15 residues long. CDR3 loop: CASSLARGYTGELFF. CDR3 coding DNA: TGTGCCAGCAGCTTAGCGCGCGGTTACACCGGGGAGCTGTTTTTT.

There are a few counts of this clone. V and J are TRBV5-1 and TRBJ1-1, with a possible D match to TRBD1 (6 bases). V was shortened by 4 bases and J by 3 bases, with 10 bases between the two germline ends. From germline, CDR1 is SGHRS and CDR2 YFSETQ. The length of the CDR3 is 13 residues. The CDR3 loop reads CASSTGIYTEAFF. CDR3 sequence (DNA): TGCGCCAGCAGCACAGGGATTTACACTGAAGCTTTCTTT. The complete variable domain, with remaining parts taken from reference TRBV5-1 and TRBJ1-1, reads KAGVTQTPRYLIKTRGQQVTLSCSPISGHRSVSWYQQTPGQGLQFLFEYFSETQRNKGNFPGRFSGRQFSNSRSEMNVSTLELGDSALYLCASSTGIYTEAFFGQGTRLTVV.

With regard to this clone: A junction end diverges from the germline sequence, so it may reflect a read error. V and J are TRBV2 and TRBJ2-7; 8 positions match TRBD1. Germline V gene lookup returns CDR1 SNHLY and CDR2 FYNNEI. CDR3 length: 14 residues. As DNA, the CDR3 is TGTGCCAGCAGTTTTGGACAGGGTTCCTACGATCAGTACTTC. Translating it yields CASSFGQGSYDQYF.

Turning to this clone: Being one base from a much bigger clone, this may be a read error. Within the sample, other DNA sequences also encode this same CDR3. The chain has TRBV11-2 and TRBJ2-5; the D is unclear. CDR1 is SGHAT, CDR2 FQNNGV, per germline. V was cut by 1 base and J by 5 bases, with 8 bases left in between. This CDR3 has 13 residues. The CDR3 DNA is TGTGCCAGCAGCTTAGGGGTGTGGGAGACCCAGTACTTC. Its translation: CASSLGVWETQYF. Complete variable domain (other parts from reference TRBV11-2 and TRBJ2-5): EAGVAQSPRYKIIEKRQSVAFWCNPISGHATLYWYQQILGQGPKLLIQFQNNGVVDDSQLPKDRFSAERLKGVDSTLKIQPAKLEDSAVYLCASSLGVWETQYFGPGTRLLVL.